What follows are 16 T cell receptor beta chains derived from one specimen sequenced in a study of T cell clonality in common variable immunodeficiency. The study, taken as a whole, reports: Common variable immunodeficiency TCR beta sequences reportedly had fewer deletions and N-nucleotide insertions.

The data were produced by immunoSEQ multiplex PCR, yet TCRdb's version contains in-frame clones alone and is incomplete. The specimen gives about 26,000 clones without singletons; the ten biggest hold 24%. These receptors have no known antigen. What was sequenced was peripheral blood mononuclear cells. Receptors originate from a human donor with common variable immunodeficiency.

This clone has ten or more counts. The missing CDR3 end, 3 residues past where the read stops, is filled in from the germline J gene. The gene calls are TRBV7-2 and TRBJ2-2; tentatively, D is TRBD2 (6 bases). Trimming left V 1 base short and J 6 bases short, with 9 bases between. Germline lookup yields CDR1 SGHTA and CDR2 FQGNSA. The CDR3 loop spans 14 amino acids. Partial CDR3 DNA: TGTGCCAGCAGCTTAGTGGCTAGCGCCGGGGAG. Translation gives CASSLVASAGE. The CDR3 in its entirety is CASSLVASAGELFF.

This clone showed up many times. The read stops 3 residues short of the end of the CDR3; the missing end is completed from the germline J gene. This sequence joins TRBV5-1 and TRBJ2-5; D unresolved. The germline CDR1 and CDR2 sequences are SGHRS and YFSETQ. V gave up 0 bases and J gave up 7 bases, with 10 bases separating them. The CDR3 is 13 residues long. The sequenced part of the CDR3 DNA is TGCGCCAGCAGCTTGGACTTAAAGGGGACC. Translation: CASSLDLKGT. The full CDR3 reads CASSLDLKGTQYF.

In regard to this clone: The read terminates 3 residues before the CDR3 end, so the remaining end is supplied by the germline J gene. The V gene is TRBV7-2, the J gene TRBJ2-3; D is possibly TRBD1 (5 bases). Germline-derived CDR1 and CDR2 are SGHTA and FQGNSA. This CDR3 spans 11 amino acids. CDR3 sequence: CASSLGGPQYF. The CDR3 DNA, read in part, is TGTGCCAGCAGCTTAGGGGGCCCG.

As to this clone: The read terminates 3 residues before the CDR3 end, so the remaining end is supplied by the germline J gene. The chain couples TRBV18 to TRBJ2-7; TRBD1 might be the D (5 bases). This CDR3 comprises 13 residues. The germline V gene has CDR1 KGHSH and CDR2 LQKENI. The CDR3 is CACSPYGAYEQYF. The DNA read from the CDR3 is TGTGCTTGCTCGCCATATGGGGCATACGAG.

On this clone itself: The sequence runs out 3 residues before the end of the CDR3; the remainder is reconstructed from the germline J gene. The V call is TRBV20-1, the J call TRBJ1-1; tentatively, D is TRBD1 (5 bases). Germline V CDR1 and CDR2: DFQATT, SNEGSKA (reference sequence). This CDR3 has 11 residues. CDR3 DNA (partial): TGCAGTGCAAGTGGGGGGTGGGAA. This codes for CSASGGWE. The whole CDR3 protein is CSASGGWEAFF.

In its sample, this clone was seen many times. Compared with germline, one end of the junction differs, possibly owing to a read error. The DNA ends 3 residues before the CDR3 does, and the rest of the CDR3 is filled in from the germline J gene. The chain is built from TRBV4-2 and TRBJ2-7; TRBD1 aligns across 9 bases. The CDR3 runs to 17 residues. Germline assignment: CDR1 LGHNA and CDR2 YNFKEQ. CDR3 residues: CASRAKGGGQGFNEQYF. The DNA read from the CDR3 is TGCGCCAGCCGAGCCAAGGGGGGGGGACAGGGATTCAACGAG.

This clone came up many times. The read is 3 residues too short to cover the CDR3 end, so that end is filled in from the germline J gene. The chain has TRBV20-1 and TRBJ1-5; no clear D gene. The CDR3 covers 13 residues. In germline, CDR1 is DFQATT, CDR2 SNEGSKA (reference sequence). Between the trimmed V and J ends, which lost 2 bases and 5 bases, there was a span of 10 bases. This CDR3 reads CSARRAGYQPQHF. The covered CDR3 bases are TGCAGTGCTAGAAGGGCGGGTTATCAGCCC.

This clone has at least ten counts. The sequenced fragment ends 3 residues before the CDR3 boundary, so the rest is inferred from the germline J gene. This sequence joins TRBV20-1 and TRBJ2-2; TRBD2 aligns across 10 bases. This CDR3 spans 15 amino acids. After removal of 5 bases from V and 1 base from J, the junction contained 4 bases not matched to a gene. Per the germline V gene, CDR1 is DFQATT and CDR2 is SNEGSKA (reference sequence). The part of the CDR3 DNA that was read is TGCAGTGCTCCTATAGCGGGAGGGAACACCGGGGAG. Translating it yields CSAPIAGGNTGE. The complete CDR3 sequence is CSAPIAGGNTGELFF.

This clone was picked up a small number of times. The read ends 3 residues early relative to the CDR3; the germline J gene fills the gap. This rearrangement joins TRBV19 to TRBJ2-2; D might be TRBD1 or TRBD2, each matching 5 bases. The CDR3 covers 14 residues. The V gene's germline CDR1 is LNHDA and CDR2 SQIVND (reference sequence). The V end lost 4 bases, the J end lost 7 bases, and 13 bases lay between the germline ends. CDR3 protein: CASSNEGMFGELFF. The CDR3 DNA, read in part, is TGTGCCAGTAGTAATGAGGGGATGTTCGGGGAG.

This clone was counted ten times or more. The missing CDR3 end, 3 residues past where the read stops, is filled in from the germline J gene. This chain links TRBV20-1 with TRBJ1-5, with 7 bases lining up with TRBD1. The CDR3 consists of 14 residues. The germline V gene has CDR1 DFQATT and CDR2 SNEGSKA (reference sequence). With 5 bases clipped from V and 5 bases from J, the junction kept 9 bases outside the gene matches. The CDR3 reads CSADDDRADQPQHF. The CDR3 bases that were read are TGCAGTGCTGACGACGACAGGGCGGATCAGCCC.

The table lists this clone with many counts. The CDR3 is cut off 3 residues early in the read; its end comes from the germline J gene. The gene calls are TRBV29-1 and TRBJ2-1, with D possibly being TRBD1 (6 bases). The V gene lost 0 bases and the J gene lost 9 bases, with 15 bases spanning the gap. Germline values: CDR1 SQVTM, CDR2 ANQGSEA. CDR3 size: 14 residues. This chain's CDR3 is CSVEESRGESEQFF. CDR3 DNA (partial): TGCAGCGTTGAAGAATCCAGGGGAGAGAGTGAG.

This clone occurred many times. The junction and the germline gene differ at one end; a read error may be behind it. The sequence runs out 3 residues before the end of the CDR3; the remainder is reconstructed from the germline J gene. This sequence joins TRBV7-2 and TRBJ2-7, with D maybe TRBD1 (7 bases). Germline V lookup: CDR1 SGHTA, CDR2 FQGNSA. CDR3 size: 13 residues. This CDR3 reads CASSAGQSSEQYF. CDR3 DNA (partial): TGTGCCAGCAGCGCGGGACAGTCCTCCGAG.

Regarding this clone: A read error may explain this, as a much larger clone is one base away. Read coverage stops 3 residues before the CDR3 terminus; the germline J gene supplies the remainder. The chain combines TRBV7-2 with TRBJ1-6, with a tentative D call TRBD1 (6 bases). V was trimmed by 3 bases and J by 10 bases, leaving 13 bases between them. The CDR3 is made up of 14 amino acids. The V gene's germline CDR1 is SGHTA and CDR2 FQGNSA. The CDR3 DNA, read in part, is TGTGCCAGCAGCTTTGGACAGAACAAGTCACCC. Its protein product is CASSFGQNKSP. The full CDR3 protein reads CASSFGQNKSPLHF.

The sequenced part of the CDR3 DNA is TGTGCCAGTAGTAGTTGGGACACCCTGGGCACAGATACG. Amino acids: CASSSWDTLGTDT. The whole CDR3 protein is CASSSWDTLGTDTQYF. The chain couples TRBV19 to TRBJ2-3; a weak D match, TRBD1 (6 bases). The read is 3 residues too short to cover the CDR3 end, so that end is filled in from the germline J gene. Per germline, CDR1 LNHDA and CDR2 SQIVND (reference sequence). The CDR3 runs to 16 residues. Deletions cut 4 bases from V and 1 base from J, with 15 bases between. The complete variable domain, with remaining parts taken from reference TRBV19 and TRBJ2-3, reads DGGITQSPKYLFRKEGQNVTLSCEQNLNHDAMYWYRQDPGQGLRLIYYSQIVNDFQKGDIAEGYSVSREKKESFPLTVTSAQKNPTAFYLCASSSWDTLGTDTQYFGPGTRLTVL.

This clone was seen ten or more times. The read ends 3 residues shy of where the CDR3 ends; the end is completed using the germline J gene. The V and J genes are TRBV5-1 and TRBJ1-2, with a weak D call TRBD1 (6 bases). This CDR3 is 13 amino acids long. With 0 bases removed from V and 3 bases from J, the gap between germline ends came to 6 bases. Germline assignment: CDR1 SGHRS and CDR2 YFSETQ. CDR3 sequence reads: CASSLGQDYGYTF. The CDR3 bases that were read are TGCGCCAGCAGCTTGGGACAGGACTATGGC.

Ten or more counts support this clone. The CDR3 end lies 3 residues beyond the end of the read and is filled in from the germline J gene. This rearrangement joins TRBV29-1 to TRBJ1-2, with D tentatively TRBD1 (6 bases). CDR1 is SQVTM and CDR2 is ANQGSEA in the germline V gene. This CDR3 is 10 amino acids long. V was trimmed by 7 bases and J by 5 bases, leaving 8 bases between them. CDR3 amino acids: CSAGEYGYTF. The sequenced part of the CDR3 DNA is TGCAGCGCAGGGGAATATGGC.